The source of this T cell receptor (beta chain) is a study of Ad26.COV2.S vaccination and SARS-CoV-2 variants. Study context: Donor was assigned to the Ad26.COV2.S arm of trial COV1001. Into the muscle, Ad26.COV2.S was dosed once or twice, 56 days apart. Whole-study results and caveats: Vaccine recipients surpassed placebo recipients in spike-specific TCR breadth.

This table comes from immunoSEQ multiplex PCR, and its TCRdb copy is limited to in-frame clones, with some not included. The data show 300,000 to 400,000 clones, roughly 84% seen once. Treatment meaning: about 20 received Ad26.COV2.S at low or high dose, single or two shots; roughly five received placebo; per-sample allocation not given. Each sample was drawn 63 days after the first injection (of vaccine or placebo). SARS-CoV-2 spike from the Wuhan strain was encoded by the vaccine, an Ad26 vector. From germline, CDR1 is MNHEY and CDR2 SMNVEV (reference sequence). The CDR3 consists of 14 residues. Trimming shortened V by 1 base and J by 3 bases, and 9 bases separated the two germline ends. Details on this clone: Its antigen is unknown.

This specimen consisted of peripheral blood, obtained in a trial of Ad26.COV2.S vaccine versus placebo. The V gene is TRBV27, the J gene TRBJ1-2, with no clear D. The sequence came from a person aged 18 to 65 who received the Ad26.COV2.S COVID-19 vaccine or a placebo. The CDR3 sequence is CASSLFSGYYGYTF. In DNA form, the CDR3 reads TGTGCCAGCAGTTTATTTTCGGGATACTATGGCTACACCTTC.